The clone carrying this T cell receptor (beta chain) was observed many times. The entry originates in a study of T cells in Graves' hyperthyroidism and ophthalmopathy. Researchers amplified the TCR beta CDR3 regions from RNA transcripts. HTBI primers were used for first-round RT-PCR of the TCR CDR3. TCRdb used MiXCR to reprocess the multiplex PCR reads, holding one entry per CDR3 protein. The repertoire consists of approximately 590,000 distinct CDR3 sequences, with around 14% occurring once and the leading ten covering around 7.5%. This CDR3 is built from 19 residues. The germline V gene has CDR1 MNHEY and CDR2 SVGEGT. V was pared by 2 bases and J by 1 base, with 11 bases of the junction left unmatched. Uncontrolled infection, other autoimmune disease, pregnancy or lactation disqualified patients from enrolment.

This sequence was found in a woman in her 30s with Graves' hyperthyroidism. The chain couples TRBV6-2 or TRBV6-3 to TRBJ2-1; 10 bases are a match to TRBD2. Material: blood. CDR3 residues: CASSYEILAGDMSYNEQFF. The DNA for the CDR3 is TGTGCCAGCAGTTACGAAATCCTAGCGGGAGATATGTCCTACAATGAGCAGTTCTTC.